This entry features one T cell receptor beta chain sequence. cDNA prepared by RNA extraction and subsequent reverse transcription served as the template for sequencing. TCRdb's copy holds only in-frame clones and misses some; the assay was immunoSEQ multiplex PCR. The table has about 97,000 clones, 41% seen once. Patients with alopecia areata provided lesional scalp punch biopsies as well as peripheral blood. The CDR3 length is 14 residues. Germline trimming cut 1 base from V and 6 bases from J; bases unmatched to any gene: 3. CDR1 and CDR2 (germline): GTSNPN, SVGIG (reference sequence). The sample originates from a study of CD8+ T cells in alopecia areata.

This receptor was obtained from a human donor with alopecia areata. The chain combines TRBV30 with TRBJ2-1; the match to TRBD1 covers 10 bases. Sequences were obtained from CD4+ T cells sorted from blood. CDR3 region: CAWSGQGAINEQFF. The CDR3 region has the DNA TGTGCCTGGAGTGGACAGGGGGCAATCAATGAGCAGTTCTTC.